This T cell receptor beta chain emerged from a study of Ad26.COV2.S vaccination and SARS-CoV-2 variants. Study summary: Dosing was one shot or two shots 56 days apart.

Only in-frame clones appear in the TCRdb table, and some are missing; sequencing was by immunoSEQ multiplex PCR. The top ten hold about 4% of the sample, which has around 420,000 clones, approximately 90% seen once. With respect to this clone: What it binds is unknown.

The treatment here: 15 to 20 received Ad26.COV2.S at low or high dose, single or two shots; about 5 received placebo; per-sample allocation not given. Each sample was drawn 63 days after the first injection (of vaccine or placebo). This Boston cohort included adults aged 18-55 years. The study, taken as a whole, reports: Total T cell responses were possibly underestimated by TCR breadth and depth analyses.

The V and J ends lost 3 bases and 10 bases respectively, with 18 bases between them. The CDR3 consists of 14 residues. The germline V gene has CDR1 MDHEN and CDR2 SYDVKM. This TCR came from a person between 18 and 60 years old who received the Ad26.COV2.S COVID-19 vaccine or a placebo. V usage is TRBV28 and J usage is TRBJ1-1; D call uncertain. The source material was peripheral blood, sampled in a trial of Ad26.COV2.S vaccine versus placebo. The CDR3 here is CASSLANGWMGAFF. The CDR3 DNA sequence: TGTGCCAGCAGTTTGGCGAATGGCTGGATGGGAGCTTTCTTT.